This is a list of T cell receptor beta chains from one sample in a study of blood T cells in healthy people across ages. A single record per CDR3 protein comes from TCRdb applying MiXCR to the 5' RACE reads. The repertoire includes 1.5 million to 2 million distinct CDR3 sequences, around half of them detected once, and 2.1% sits in the top ten. Sequenced input: blood. Every receptor here comes from a woman aged 40 to 55 in good health. CDR3s include the opening cysteine and the closing phenylalanine or tryptophan. The D gene is left open where the match is weak. Clone size is given for some rows only: seen once, a few or many times, or a class if the clone is expanded.

>TRBJ2-7|TRBV6-5|14|-|-
CASRGTLESYEQYF
TGTGCCAGCAGGGGGACCCTTGAAAGCTACGAGCAGTACTTC
>TRBJ2-5|TRBV24-1|14|-|once
CATSDLSGVETQYF
TGTGCCACCAGTGATTTATCCGGGGTTGAGACCCAGTACTTC
>TRBJ2-7|TRBV21-1|14|-|-
CASRTGTNSYEQYF
TGTGCCAGCCGGACCGGGACTAACTCCTACGAGCAGTACTTC
>TRBJ1-5|TRBV20-1|15|-|-
CSARREAGSNQPQHF
TGCAGTGCCAGAAGGGAGGCGGGTAGCAATCAGCCCCAGCATTTT
>TRBJ2-5|TRBV3-1|16|TRBD2|few
CASSQYSAGSQETQYF
TGTGCCAGCAGCCAGTACTCAGCGGGATCCCAAGAGACCCAGTACTTC
>TRBJ2-5|TRBV29-1|13|-|many
CSVEERPRETQYF
TGCAGCGTTGAAGAACGCCCTCGGGAGACCCAGTACTTC
>TRBJ2-7|TRBV11-2|11|-|-
CASSFTREQYF
TGTGCCAGCAGCTTTACTCGCGAGCAGTACTTC
>TRBJ2-5|TRBV6-2/TRBV6-3|12|-|-
CASSYPDWKQYF
TGTGCCAGCAGTTACCCGGACTGGAAGCAGTACTTC
>TRBJ2-1|TRBV12-3/TRBV12-4|13|-|-
CARSPGQYNEQFF
TGTGCCCGCAGTCCCGGACAGTACAATGAGCAGTTCTTC
>TRBJ1-6|TRBV12-3/TRBV12-4|12|-|few
CASSLPPSPLHF
TGTGCCAGCAGTCTACCTCCCTCACCCCTCCACTTT
>TRBJ2-5|TRBV19|16|TRBD1|once
CASSLSGQLYQETQYF
TGTGCCAGTAGTCTCTCGGGACAGCTGTACCAAGAGACCCAGTACTTC